These T cell receptor beta chains were read from a single sample in a study of blood T cell repertoires in COVID-19. Profiled with immunoSEQ multiplex PCR; TCRdb holds only in-frame clones, not every one. The table records approximately 140,000 clones, more than 70% of them present only once. The sequenced sample was peripheral blood. The receptors derive from a man in his 60s with acute or convalescent COVID-19. The CDR3 runs from the conserved cysteine through the conserved F or W. A D gene is named only where the DNA matches it firmly. Expanded clones get a size class; other rows say once, few or many, or leave the size out.

d_call	v_call	j_call	clone_size	cdr3_nt	cdr3_aa
TRBD1	TRBV5-1	TRBJ2-3	-	TGCGCCAGCAGCTTGGAGGGCAGGGGGCGATCAGATACGCAGTATTTT	CASSLEGRGRSDTQYF
-	TRBV30	TRBJ1-5	-	TGTGCCTGGAGTGTACAGCATACTCAGCCCCAGCATTTT	CAWSVQHTQPQHF
TRBD1	TRBV4-1	TRBJ1-1	-	TGCGCCAGCAGCCAAGATTCCGGACAGGTGAACACTGAAGCTTTCTTT	CASSQDSGQVNTEAFF
-	TRBV21-1	TRBJ1-5	-	TGTGCCAGCAGAACAGAAACTTATAGCAATCAGCCCCAGCATTTT	CASRTETYSNQPQHF
-	TRBV3-1/TRBV3-2	TRBJ1-3	-	TGTGCCAGCAGCCAACAGGGCTCCTCTGGAAACACCATATATTTT	CASSQQGSSGNTIYF
TRBD1	TRBV6-5	TRBJ2-3	-	TGTGCCAGCAGTTACCGGACAGGGAGCACAGATACGCAGTATTTT	CASSYRTGSTDTQYF
-	TRBV19	TRBJ2-3	-	TGTGCCAGTAGTCCCCAGGGGGATACGCAGTATTTT	CASSPQGDTQYF
-	TRBV7-7	TRBJ2-2	-	TGTGCCAGCAGCCTGGGGCCAGGAAACGGGGAGCTGTTTTTT	CASSLGPGNGELFF
-	TRBV18	TRBJ1-2	-	TGTGCCAGCTCACCGTCTGGGGGGGCTCATGGCTACACCTTC	CASSPSGGAHGYTF
TRBD1	TRBV19	TRBJ1-6	-	TGTGCCAGTAGTGCCCGGGACAGCTATAATTCACCCCTCCACTTT	CASSARDSYNSPLHF
-	TRBV19	TRBJ2-2	-	TGTGCCAGTAGTATTTATAGTCGAGGGAACACCGGGGAGCTGTTTTTT	CASSIYSRGNTGELFF
-	TRBV9	TRBJ2-3	-	TGTGCCAGCAGCGTAGTATCTAGCACAGATACGCAGTATTTT	CASSVVSSTDTQYF
-	TRBV5-1	TRBJ2-7	-	TGCGCCAGCACCCTTGGACAAGGGCCCTCTAACACGGGGCAGTACTTC	CASTLGQGPSNTGQYF
TRBD2	TRBV27	TRBJ2-7	-	TGTGCCAGCTCTTCCCAGACTAGCGGCTACGAGCAGTACTTC	CASSSQTSGYEQYF
-	TRBV21-1	TRBJ1-2	-	TGTGCCAGCAGCAATGGGGCCCCAGCTAACTATGGCTACACCTTC	CASSNGAPANYGYTF
TRBD2	TRBV3-1/TRBV3-2	TRBJ2-3	-	TGTGCCAGCAGCCAACCCCGGGGGGTGGGCACAGATACGCAGTATTTT	CASSQPRGVGTDTQYF
TRBD1	TRBV11-3	TRBJ2-2	-	TGTGCCAGCAGCTCACTGGACAGGTCCGGGGAGCTGTTTTTT	CASSSLDRSGELFF
-	TRBV4-2	TRBJ2-7	-	TGTGCCAGCAGTCTACACTCACAGGGCTACGAGCAGTACTTC	CASSLHSQGYEQYF
TRBD1	TRBV6-5	TRBJ2-7	once	TGTGCCAGCAGCTTCCGGGACAGGCGTATCGAGCAGTACTTC	CASSFRDRRIEQYF
-	TRBV6-5	TRBJ1-2	-	TGTGCCAGCAGCCGAGTCGGGGGTAGCTATGGCTACACCTTC	CASSRVGGSYGYTF
-	TRBV7-3	TRBJ2-1	-	TGTGCCAGCAGCTTAATGACGGGAAATGAGCAGTTCTTC	CASSLMTGNEQFF
TRBD2	TRBV5-1	TRBJ2-3	-	TGCGCCAGCAGCTTGGCGGTTGGGGTAGCGGGAGGCCGCACAGATACGCAGTATTTT	CASSLAVGVAGGRTDTQYF
TRBD1	TRBV30	TRBJ1-3	-	TGTGCCTGGGGGACAGGGACTGGAAACACCATATATTTT	CAWGTGTGNTIYF
-	TRBV24-1	TRBJ2-3	-	TGTGCCACCAGCCCTGAACCATCGAGCGATACGCAGTATTTT	CATSPEPSSDTQYF
-	TRBV18	TRBJ1-2	-	TGTGCCAGCTCACCTGCGGGACGGCCTAACTATGGCTACACCTTC	CASSPAGRPNYGYTF
-	TRBV19	TRBJ1-5	-	TGTGCCAGTAGTATAGATACCGGTAGCAATCAGCCCCAGCATTTT	CASSIDTGSNQPQHF
TRBD1	TRBV7-2	TRBJ1-6	-	TGTGCCAGCAGGCCGCCAGGGGGATTGGAACCCCTCCACTTT	CASRPPGGLEPLHF
-	TRBV5-1	TRBJ2-5	-	TGCGCCAGCAGCTCCGGACTGACCTCCCCGGAGACCCAGTACTTC	CASSSGLTSPETQYF
-	TRBV19	TRBJ2-5	-	TGTGCCAGTAGTATGTCCACAGGTGTCCAAGAGACCCAGTACTTC	CASSMSTGVQETQYF
-	TRBV5-1	TRBJ2-5	-	TGCGCCAGCAGCTCCGGGACACAGATACAAGAGACCCAGTACTTC	CASSSGTQIQETQYF
TRBD1	TRBV5-1	TRBJ1-4	-	TGCGCCAGCAGCCGCCGAGGGGGCAGAACTAATGAAAAACTGTTTTTT	CASSRRGGRTNEKLFF
TRBD1	TRBV19	TRBJ1-5	-	TGTGCCACCGGTACAGGGGAGTACCAGCCCCAGCATTTT	CATGTGEYQPQHF
TRBD2	TRBV5-4	TRBJ2-7	-	TGTGCCAGCAGCTTAGCGGGAGGGCCATACGAGCAGTACTTC	CASSLAGGPYEQYF
TRBD2	TRBV19	TRBJ2-1	-	TGTGCCAGTAGCGACTCGGGGGGTTCCTACAATGAGCAGTTCTTC	CASSDSGGSYNEQFF
TRBD2	TRBV5-1	TRBJ2-5	-	TGCGCCAGCAGCTGGGGACTAGCGGAGGCGGGAGAGACCCAGTACTTC	CASSWGLAEAGETQYF
-	TRBV9	TRBJ2-1	-	TGTGCCAGCAGTTACGGACAAGATTACAATGAGCAGTTCTTC	CASSYGQDYNEQFF
-	TRBV14	TRBJ1-1	few	TGTGCCAGCAGCCAATCTCTCGGGTTTGTGGCTTTCTTT	CASSQSLGFVAFF
-	TRBV10-2	TRBJ2-7	-	TGCGCCAGCAGTGAGGGGGGCCTACACGAGCAGTACTTC	CASSEGGLHEQYF
-	TRBV6-4	TRBJ1-1	-	TGTGCCAGCAGTTCGACAGAGAACACTGAAGCTTTCTTT	CASSSTENTEAFF
-	TRBV3-1/TRBV3-2	TRBJ2-7	once	TGTGCCAGCAGCCAAGAAAGCCACGAGCAGTACTTC	CASSQESHEQYF
-	TRBV18	TRBJ2-7	-	TGTGCCAGCTCACCAGAGAGGGAAGCCAACTACGAGCAGTACTTC	CASSPEREANYEQYF
-	TRBV5-6	TRBJ2-3	-	TGTGCCAGCAGCTTGGCCGTTACGGGGGGCACAGATACGCAGTATTTT	CASSLAVTGGTDTQYF
TRBD1	TRBV6-4	TRBJ1-2	few	TGTGCCAGCAGTCCGTCAGGGGGCGTCTACTATGGCTACACCTTC	CASSPSGGVYYGYTF
-	TRBV3-1/TRBV3-2	TRBJ2-2	-	TGTGCCTCGAGGAGTACCGGGGAGCTGTTTTTT	CASRSTGELFF
TRBD1	TRBV30	TRBJ2-5	once	TGTGCCTGGACTACGACAGGGGTGGCGGAGACCCAGTACTTC	CAWTTTGVAETQYF
TRBD2	TRBV29-1	TRBJ2-1	-	TGCAGCGTGGGACTAGCCCGGGAGCAGTTCTTC	CSVGLAREQFF
TRBD1	TRBV19	TRBJ1-5	few	TGTGCCAGTAGTATGAATGGGGGACAGGGGAGCAATCAGCCCCAGCATTTT	CASSMNGGQGSNQPQHF
TRBD2	TRBV6-5	TRBJ2-5	-	TGTGCCAGCAGTTACGGGGCGGGGGGGCGAGAGACCCAGTACTTC	CASSYGAGGRETQYF